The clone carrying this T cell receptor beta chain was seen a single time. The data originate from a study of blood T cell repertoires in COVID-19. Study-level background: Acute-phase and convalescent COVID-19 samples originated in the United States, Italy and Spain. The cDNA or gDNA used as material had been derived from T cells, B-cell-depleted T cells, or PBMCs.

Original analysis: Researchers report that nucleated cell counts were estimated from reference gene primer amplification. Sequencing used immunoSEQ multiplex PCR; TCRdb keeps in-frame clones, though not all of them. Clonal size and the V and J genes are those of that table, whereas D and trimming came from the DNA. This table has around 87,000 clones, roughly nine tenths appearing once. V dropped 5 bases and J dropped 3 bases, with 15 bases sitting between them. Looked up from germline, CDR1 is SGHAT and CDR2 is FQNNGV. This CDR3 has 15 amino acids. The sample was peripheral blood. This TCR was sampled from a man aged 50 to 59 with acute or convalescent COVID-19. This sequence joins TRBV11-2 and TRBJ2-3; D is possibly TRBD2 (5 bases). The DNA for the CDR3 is TGTGCCAGCAGCGCCTACGGGGTGTTGACAGATACGCAGTATTTT. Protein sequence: CASSAYGVLTDTQYF.